The rows below give T cell receptor beta chains drawn from one sample of a study of blood T cell repertoires in COVID-19. Sequencing was performed with immunoSEQ multiplex PCR; in TCRdb, only in-frame clones are kept and a portion is missing. Among 200,000 to 250,000 clones, less than 90% were seen once, and the ten largest hold 2.5% to 3.5%. The source material was PBMCs or T cells enriched from blood (not recorded which). These receptors originate from a woman between 50 and 59 years old in a cohort exposed to, infected with or recovered from COVID-19 (not recorded which). The CDR3 runs from the conserved cysteine through the conserved F or W. A D gene is named only where the DNA matches it firmly. Some rows mark clone size as missing; the rest say once, few, many or name a class of expanded clone.

D: NA; J: TRBJ1-1; size: NA; V: TRBV4-3; DNA: TGCGCCAGCAGCCAAGTTGCAGGGGCTGAAGCTTTCTTT; CDR3: CASSQVAGAEAFF
D: TRBD2; J: TRBJ2-1; size: NA; V: TRBV7-8; DNA: TGTGCCAGCAGCCGCGGGAGGCGGGGGAGCTCCTACAATGAGCAGTTCTTC; CDR3: CASSRGRRGSSYNEQFF
D: NA; J: TRBJ1-3; size: once; V: TRBV21-1; DNA: TGTGCCAGCAGCGCCCAGGGGGTAGCTGGAAACACCATATATTTT; CDR3: CASSAQGVAGNTIYF
D: TRBD1; J: TRBJ2-7; size: NA; V: TRBV5-6; DNA: TGTGCCAGCAGCTCCCTAGGGGGGGACAGGGAGGCCGGGCAGTACTTC; CDR3: CASSSLGGDREAGQYF
D: TRBD2; J: TRBJ2-5; size: NA; V: TRBV5-1; DNA: TGCGCCAGCAGCCTACGGACTAGCGGGGGGCAAGAGACCCAGTACTTC; CDR3: CASSLRTSGGQETQYF
D: TRBD1; J: TRBJ1-5; size: NA; V: TRBV7-9; DNA: TGTGCCAGCAGCCCGGTGGGGACAGTGAATCAGCCCCAGCATTTT; CDR3: CASSPVGTVNQPQHF
D: NA; J: TRBJ1-1; size: NA; V: TRBV19; DNA: TGTGCCAGTAGTATAAGAGGCGTGAACACTGAAGCTTTCTTT; CDR3: CASSIRGVNTEAFF
D: TRBD2; J: TRBJ2-1; size: NA; V: TRBV11-2; DNA: TGTGCCAGCAGCGCGACTAGCGGGGGGCTTTCCTACAATGAGCAGTTCTTC; CDR3: CASSATSGGLSYNEQFF
D: NA; J: TRBJ2-5; size: NA; V: TRBV9; DNA: TGTGCCAGCAGCGACGGACATTTTCAAGAGACCCAGTACTTC; CDR3: CASSDGHFQETQYF
D: NA; J: TRBJ1-2; size: NA; V: TRBV28; DNA: TGTGCCAGCAGTTTGGAGGGTACCTCTCTCTATGGCTACACCTTC; CDR3: CASSLEGTSLYGYTF
D: NA; J: TRBJ1-2; size: NA; V: TRBV6-1; DNA: TGTGCCAGCAGTGAAAAGATCCAGGGGATGCGTCCGGATGGCTACACCTTC; CDR3: CASSEKIQGMRPDGYTF
D: TRBD1; J: TRBJ2-1; size: NA; V: TRBV11-2; DNA: TGTGCCAGCAGCTTTGCAATGGGACAGCATAGTAAGCAGTTCTTC; CDR3: CASSFAMGQHSKQFF
D: TRBD1; J: TRBJ1-2; size: few; V: TRBV4-2; DNA: TGTGCCAGCAGCCAGTCAGCCAAACAGGGGACACACTATGGCTACACCTTC; CDR3: CASSQSAKQGTHYGYTF
D: NA; J: TRBJ1-5; size: NA; V: TRBV7-2; DNA: TGTGCCAGCAGCTTGGGCAGGGGCCACGGGGAGCCCCAGCATTTT; CDR3: CASSLGRGHGEPQHF
D: NA; J: TRBJ1-2; size: NA; V: TRBV5-1; DNA: TGCGCCAGCAGCTTGGAACCGAGACAGATTAACTATGGCTACACCTTC; CDR3: CASSLEPRQINYGYTF
D: NA; J: TRBJ2-7; size: once; V: TRBV7-9; DNA: TGTGCCAGCAGCTTAGGAAGTAGCGGCTCCTACGAGCAGTACTTC; CDR3: CASSLGSSGSYEQYF
D: TRBD2; J: TRBJ2-2; size: NA; V: TRBV3-1/TRBV3-2; DNA: TGTGCCAGCAGCCAAGAAGCGGGGGCCGGGGAGCTGTTTTTT; CDR3: CASSQEAGAGELFF
D: NA; J: TRBJ1-4; size: NA; V: TRBV13; DNA: TGTGCCAGCAGCTTACGGGACATCCCGATCGGTGGTACTAATGAAAAACTGTTTTTT; CDR3: CASSLRDIPIGGTNEKLFF
D: TRBD2; J: TRBJ2-3; size: NA; V: TRBV7-9; DNA: TGTGCCAGCAGCTACGGGACTAGCGGTACAGATACGCAGTATTTT; CDR3: CASSYGTSGTDTQYF
D: TRBD1; J: TRBJ1-4; size: NA; V: TRBV20-1; DNA: TGCAGTGCTAGTATACCCGGGACAGGGGATGAAAAACTGTTTTTT; CDR3: CSASIPGTGDEKLFF
D: TRBD1; J: TRBJ1-6; size: NA; V: TRBV5-4; DNA: TGTGCCAGCAGCTTGGGGACAGGGTCAAATTCACCCCTCCACTTT; CDR3: CASSLGTGSNSPLHF
D: NA; J: TRBJ2-7; size: few; V: TRBV5-1; DNA: TGCGCCAGCAGCTTCCCTGGGCCCCCCCCCAACGAGCAGTACTTC; CDR3: CASSFPGPPPNEQYF
D: TRBD2; J: TRBJ2-4; size: NA; V: TRBV4-3; DNA: TGCGCCAGCAGCCAAGTTAGCGGGGGGCCACGAGCCAAAAACATTCAGTACTTC; CDR3: CASSQVSGGPRAKNIQYF
D: NA; J: TRBJ2-7; size: NA; V: TRBV5-1; DNA: TGCGCCTCCACCCCGGGCGGGATGAACTACGAGCAGTACTTC; CDR3: CASTPGGMNYEQYF
D: TRBD1; J: TRBJ2-7; size: NA; V: TRBV9; DNA: TGTGCCAGCAGCGCAAAAGAAAGGACAGGAGAAACCTACGAGCAGTACTTC; CDR3: CASSAKERTGETYEQYF
D: NA; J: TRBJ2-7; size: few; V: TRBV11-1; DNA: TGTGCCAGCAGCTTAGGTGGAGACCGATACTCCTACGAGCAGTACTTC; CDR3: CASSLGGDRYSYEQYF
D: TRBD1; J: TRBJ1-2; size: NA; V: TRBV28; DNA: TGTGCCAGCAGTGAAATCAAAGTCGGGACAGGGAGAAGTGGCTACACCTTC; CDR3: CASSEIKVGTGRSGYTF
D: TRBD1; J: TRBJ2-2; size: NA; V: TRBV6-2/TRBV6-3; DNA: TGTGCCAGCAGTTACAGGGGGCCCGGGGAGCTGTTTTTT; CDR3: CASSYRGPGELFF
D: NA; J: TRBJ1-4; size: NA; V: TRBV7-9; DNA: TGTGCCAGCAGCTTGGGGGGGAACGTTTTCATAACTAATGAAAAACTGTTTTTT; CDR3: CASSLGGNVFITNEKLFF
D: TRBD1; J: TRBJ1-2; size: NA; V: TRBV4-3; DNA: TGCGCCAGCAGCCCTTCTGGGACAGGGGATAACTATGGCTACACCTTC; CDR3: CASSPSGTGDNYGYTF
D: NA; J: TRBJ1-5; size: NA; V: TRBV5-4; DNA: TGTGCCAGCAGCTATGACACCCAGCCCCAGCATTTT; CDR3: CASSYDTQPQHF
D: NA; J: TRBJ2-5; size: NA; V: TRBV5-1; DNA: TGCGCCAGCAGCTTGTGGCCTGAGACCCAGTACTTC; CDR3: CASSLWPETQYF
D: NA; J: TRBJ2-7; size: many; V: TRBV30; DNA: TGTGCCTGGGCACCCCAGAACTACGAGCAGTACTTC; CDR3: CAWAPQNYEQYF
D: TRBD2; J: TRBJ2-5; size: NA; V: TRBV18; DNA: TGTGCCAGCTCACCGGGCGGGGGTTTCCTCGAGACCCAGTACTTC; CDR3: CASSPGGGFLETQYF
D: NA; J: TRBJ2-1; size: NA; V: TRBV9; DNA: TGTGCCAGCAACTCCCGGGGGAGCTCCTACAATGAGCAGTTCTTC; CDR3: CASNSRGSSYNEQFF
D: NA; J: TRBJ1-5; size: NA; V: TRBV10-3; DNA: TGTGCCATCAGCAATGGCCAGGGGCCCCGACGGCCCCAGCATTTT; CDR3: CAISNGQGPRRPQHF
D: TRBD1; J: TRBJ1-2; size: NA; V: TRBV5-6; DNA: TGTGCCAGCAGCATGGACAGGGGGAGGGGCTATGGCTACACCTTC; CDR3: CASSMDRGRGYGYTF
D: NA; J: TRBJ1-1; size: NA; V: TRBV20-1; DNA: TGCAGTGCTAGTGGGTCCAGGGAGGTTGATTTCTTT; CDR3: CSASGSREVDFF
D: TRBD1; J: TRBJ2-1; size: few; V: TRBV18; DNA: TGTGCCAGCTCCTCGGACAGGGAAAATGAGCAGTTCTTC; CDR3: CASSSDRENEQFF
D: NA; J: TRBJ2-3; size: NA; V: TRBV7-2; DNA: TGTGCCAGCAGCCGGACAGCCTTCACAGATACGCAGTATTTT; CDR3: CASSRTAFTDTQYF
D: TRBD2; J: TRBJ2-3; size: NA; V: TRBV29-1; DNA: TGCAGCGTTCGCCGGGGGGGCCTCACAGATACGCAGTATTTT; CDR3: CSVRRGGLTDTQYF
D: TRBD1; J: TRBJ1-2; size: NA; V: TRBV6-1; DNA: TGTGCCAGCAGTGAAGGGAAGACAGGGAACTATGGCTACACCTTC; CDR3: CASSEGKTGNYGYTF
D: NA; J: TRBJ1-4; size: many; V: TRBV5-5; DNA: TGTGCCAGCAGCGCGGTTGGTGGTCTTAATGAAAAACTGTTTTTT; CDR3: CASSAVGGLNEKLFF
D: NA; J: TRBJ2-1; size: NA; V: TRBV3-1/TRBV3-2; DNA: TGTGCCAGCAGCCAAGAGAAGGGGTCCAATGAGCAGTTCTTC; CDR3: CASSQEKGSNEQFF
D: NA; J: TRBJ1-4; size: NA; V: TRBV5-4; DNA: TGTGCCAGCAGCTTGGATCGGGATTGGATCTGG; CDR3: CASSLDRDWIW
D: NA; J: TRBJ2-1; size: few; V: TRBV28; DNA: TGTGCCAGCAGTTCCGTTGGAGGGGGCCTTTTCTCCTACAATGAGCAGTTCTTC; CDR3: CASSSVGGGLFSYNEQFF
D: NA; J: TRBJ2-5; size: few; V: TRBV19; DNA: TGTGCCAGCGCTTCGCGGGTAAAACTACGAGAGACCCAGTACTTC; CDR3: CASASRVKLRETQYF
D: TRBD1; J: TRBJ2-7; size: NA; V: TRBV20-1; DNA: TGCAGTGCTAGTTTCCCGGGACAGGGGGTGGGGCAGTACTTC; CDR3: CSASFPGQGVGQYF
D: NA; J: TRBJ1-1; size: NA; V: TRBV9; DNA: TGTGCCAGCAGCGTAAGTCCCGGGGTAGGCACTGAAGCTTTCTTT; CDR3: CASSVSPGVGTEAFF
D: NA; J: TRBJ2-2; size: NA; V: TRBV19; DNA: TGTGCCAGTACACTTCAGGGGAACACCGGGGAGCTGTTTTTT; CDR3: CASTLQGNTGELFF